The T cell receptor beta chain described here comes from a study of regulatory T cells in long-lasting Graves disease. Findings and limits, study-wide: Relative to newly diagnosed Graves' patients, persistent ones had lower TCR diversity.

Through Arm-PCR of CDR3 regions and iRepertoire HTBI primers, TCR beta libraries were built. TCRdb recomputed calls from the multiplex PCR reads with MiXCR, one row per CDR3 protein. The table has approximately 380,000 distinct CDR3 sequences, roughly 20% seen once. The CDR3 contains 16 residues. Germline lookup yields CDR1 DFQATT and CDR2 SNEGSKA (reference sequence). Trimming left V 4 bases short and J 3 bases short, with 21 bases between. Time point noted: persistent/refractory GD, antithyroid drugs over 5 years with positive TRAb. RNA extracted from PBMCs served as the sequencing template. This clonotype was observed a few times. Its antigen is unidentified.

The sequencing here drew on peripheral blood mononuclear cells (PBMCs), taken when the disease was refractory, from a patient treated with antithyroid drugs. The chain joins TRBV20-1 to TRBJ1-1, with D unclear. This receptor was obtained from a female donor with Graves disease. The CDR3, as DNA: TGCAGTGCTATCCCCGCCCGAGCGAGGGTTGACACTGAAGCTTTCTTT. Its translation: CSAIPARARVDTEAFF.